This record covers a single TCR beta chain. In the authors' methods: The assay estimated nucleated cells by amplifying reference gene primers. Data came from immunoSEQ multiplex PCR; TCRdb stores just in-frame clones and leaves some out. The V and J calls and clone size come from that table; D and trimming were worked out from the DNA. The table includes 240,000 or so clones, 80% to 85% detected once. The data were taken from a study of blood T cell repertoires in COVID-19. At the level of the study: Sources were T cells, B-cell-depleted T cells, or PBMCs; the material itself was cDNA or gDNA.

Germline CDR1 SQVTM, CDR2 ANQGSEA. V shed 1 base and J shed 4 bases, with 9 bases lying between them. The CDR3 has 13 residues. The rearrangement links TRBV29-1 to TRBJ2-3; the D gene is possibly TRBD2 (6 bases). This clonotype was sampled from a woman aged 60 to 75 with active or convalescent COVID-19. Sequencing input: peripheral blood. DNA of the CDR3: TGCAGCGTTGAAGGGGGGGATCCAGATACGCAGTATTTT. This gives the protein CSVEGGDPDTQYF.